Each of the 9 T cell receptor beta chains below was sequenced from the same sample in a study of long-term antiretroviral therapy in people with HIV. They ran version v3.0 of the immunoSEQ assay at survey level. Assay used: immunoSEQ multiplex PCR; TCRdb lists only in-frame clones, some missing. This sample yields 15,000 to 20,000 clones, of which 85% to 95% are seen a single time; around 1.4% belongs to the top ten. Source: unsorted PBMCs, taken around 10 years after starting antiretroviral therapy. The receptors come from a man aged 25 to 45 with HIV.

V is TRBV11-2 and J is TRBJ1-3; 7 bases fit TRBD1. The CDR3 is made up of 12 amino acids. Germline CDR1 reads SGHAT; CDR2 reads FQNNGV. CDR3 sequence reads: CASETGGNTIYF. The CDR3 coding sequence is TGTGCTAGTGAGACAGGGGGAAACACCATATATTTT.

The V gene is TRBV19, the J gene TRBJ2-1, with TRBD1 identical over 9 bases. This CDR3 region has 15 residues. The V gene end was trimmed by 5 bases and the J gene end by 6 bases; junction bases not matched to a gene: 8. From germline, CDR1 is LNHDA and CDR2 SQIVND (reference sequence). CDR3 region: CASSARTGVVNEQFF. In nucleotides, the CDR3 is TGTGCCAGTAGTGCACGGACAGGGGTGGTCAATGAGCAGTTCTTC.

The chain has TRBV19 and TRBJ2-7; perhaps D is TRBD1 or TRBD2 (6 bases each). Trimming cost V 7 bases and J 0 bases, with 16 bases left between them. CDR3 size: 15 residues. Germline V gives CDR1 LNHDA, CDR2 SQIVND (reference sequence). The chain's CDR3 is CASTTTGGPSYEQYF. DNA of the CDR3: TGTGCCAGTACCACTACTGGGGGGCCCTCCTACGAGCAGTACTTC. The entire variable domain, with the rest obtained from reference TRBV19 and TRBJ2-7, is as follows: DGGITQSPKYLFRKEGQNVTLSCEQNLNHDAMYWYRQDPGQGLRLIYYSQIVNDFQKGDIAEGYSVSREKKESFPLTVTSAQKNPTAFYLCASTTTGGPSYEQYFGPGTRLTVT.

This sequence joins TRBV5-1 and TRBJ2-5; 13 bases are shared with TRBD2. Germline V lookup: CDR1 SGHRS, CDR2 YFSETQ. Trimming removed 3 bases from V and 6 bases from J; junction bases left unmatched: 11. The CDR3 consists of 17 residues. This CDR3 reads CASSSSTGLAGVKTQYF. CDR3 bases: TGCGCCAGCAGCTCGTCTACCGGACTAGCGGGGGTAAAGACCCAGTACTTC.

CDR3 protein: CASGPYGVEGPQHF. The CDR3 bases are TGTGCCAGCGGCCCTTATGGGGTGGAGGGGCCCCAGCATTTT. The chain links TRBV7-6 to TRBJ1-5; D is ambiguous. This CDR3 spans 14 amino acids. The ends were cut back, 8 bases at V and 9 bases at J, with 20 bases in the middle. Germline V lookup: CDR1 SGHVS, CDR2 FNYEAQ.

The chain recombines TRBV2 with TRBJ1-6; D unresolved. V gave up 7 bases and J gave up 7 bases, with 8 bases separating them. Germline V gene lookup returns CDR1 SNHLY and CDR2 FYNNEI. There are 12 residues in the CDR3. As DNA, the CDR3 is TGTGCCAGCACCAGGCCAAATTCACCCCTCCACTTT. Translated, it gives CASTRPNSPLHF.

The V gene is TRBV19, the J gene TRBJ1-3, with D perhaps TRBD1 (5 bases). Germline V gene sequence: CDR1 LNHDA, CDR2 SQIVND (reference sequence). The CDR3 runs to 13 residues. Trimming cost V 3 bases and J 4 bases, with 7 bases left between them. CDR3 residues: CASSIEGGNTIYF. The CDR3 region has the DNA TGTGCCAGTAGTATCGAGGGGGGAAACACCATATATTTT.

The rearrangement joins TRBV28 to TRBJ2-1; 12 bases are shared with TRBD2. Losses at the gene ends were 6 bases for V and 7 bases for J; bases not matched to a gene: 4. Germline V gene sequence: CDR1 MDHEN, CDR2 SYDVKM. The CDR3 loop spans 14 amino acids. In nucleotides, the CDR3 is TGTGCCAGCAGACCCACTAGCGGGGGGAATGAGCAGTTCTTC. It yields the protein CASRPTSGGNEQFF.

This chain joins TRBV9 and TRBJ1-2, with TRBD1 as a possible D gene (6 bases). The CDR3 is made up of 12 amino acids. Trimming removed 4 bases from V and 7 bases from J, with 11 bases in between. Germline V gene lookup returns CDR1 SGDLS and CDR2 YYNGEE. CDR3 DNA: TGTGCCAGCAGCCCACAAGGGGGTGGCTACACCTTC. This encodes CASSPQGGGYTF.